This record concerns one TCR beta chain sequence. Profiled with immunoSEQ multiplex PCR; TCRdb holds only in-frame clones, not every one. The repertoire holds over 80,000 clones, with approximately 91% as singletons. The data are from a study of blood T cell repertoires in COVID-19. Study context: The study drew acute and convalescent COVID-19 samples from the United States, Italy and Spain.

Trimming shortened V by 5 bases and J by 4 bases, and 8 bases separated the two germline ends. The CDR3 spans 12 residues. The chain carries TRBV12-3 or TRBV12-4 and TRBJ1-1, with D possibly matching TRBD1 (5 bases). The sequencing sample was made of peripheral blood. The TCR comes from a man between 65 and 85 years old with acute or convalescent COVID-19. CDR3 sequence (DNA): TGTGCCAGCAGTCGGGGGTTCACTGAAGCTTTCTTT. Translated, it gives CASSRGFTEAFF.